Shown below are 32 T cell receptor beta chains from a single sample sequenced in a study of blood T cells in healthy people across ages. Combining a sample-barcoded 5' primer with a J-beta primer mix, a second PCR ran for about 7 to 11 cycles. One entry per CDR3 protein results from TCRdb running MiXCR on the 5' RACE reads. The repertoire holds approximately 1.5 million distinct CDR3 sequences, with roughly 43% as singletons. Sequencing was carried out using blood. These receptors came from a woman aged 18-35 years in good health.

The chain carries TRBV27 and TRBJ2-3; D gene ambiguous. Germline V gives CDR1 MNHEY, CDR2 SMNVEV (reference sequence). The ends were cut back, 4 bases at V and 6 bases at J, with 20 bases in the middle. The CDR3 spans 16 residues. In DNA, the CDR3 is TGTGCCAGCAGTTATCAACCATCGGTATCGTGGGATACGCAGTATTTT. It encodes CASSYQPSVSWDTQYF.

The chain uses TRBV12-3 or TRBV12-4 and TRBJ1-2; the D is unclear. The CDR3 totals 17 residues. The V and J ends lost 6 bases and 0 bases respectively, with 20 bases between them. The CDR3 DNA follows: TGTGCCAGCAGGGTTGGTACCGTGACGGTTTCTAACTATGGCTACACCTTC. It is translated as CASRVGTVTVSNYGYTF.

The chain carries TRBV10-3 and TRBJ1-2; 7 bases agree with TRBD1. V lost 6 bases and J lost 2; bases outside the gene matches: 9. CDR1 is ENHRY, CDR2 SYGVKD, per germline. The CDR3 covers 15 residues. CDR3 nucleotide sequence: TGTGCCATCAGAGGGGGCGATGGGAGAAACTATGGCTACACCTTC. Its translation is CAIRGGDGRNYGYTF.

V and J are TRBV7-2 and TRBJ2-4; D is undetermined. Deletions cut 1 base from V and 0 bases from J, with 10 bases between. The germline CDR1 and CDR2 sequences are SGHTA and FQGNSA. This CDR3 is 16 amino acids long. The CDR3: CASSLVPGLAKNIQYF. For the CDR3, the DNA is TGTGCCAGCAGCTTAGTTCCTGGCCTAGCCAAAAACATTCAGTACTTC.

The chain is built from TRBV7-9 and TRBJ2-1; tentatively, D is TRBD1 or TRBD2 (5 bases each). Trimming left V 0 bases short and J 6 bases short, with 12 bases between. This CDR3 region has 15 residues. CDR1 SEHNR and CDR2 FQNEAQ come from the germline V gene (reference sequence). CDR3 in amino acids: CASSLAASGSNEQFF. CDR3 DNA: TGTGCCAGCAGCTTAGCGGCGTCAGGGAGCAATGAGCAGTTCTTC.

The V call is TRBV6-2 or TRBV6-3, the J call TRBJ2-3; perhaps TRBD2 as D (5 bases). Trimming left V 0 bases short and J 5 bases short, with 9 bases between. CDR1 and CDR2 from the germline V gene are MNHEY and SVGEGT. The CDR3 sequence is 14 residues long. In nucleotides, the CDR3 is TGTGCCAGCAGTTACTCGTCACGGGGAGATACGCAGTATTTT. Its protein product is CASSYSSRGDTQYF.

This chain links TRBV6-5 with TRBJ2-1; TRBD1 matches at 8 bases. V lost 6 bases to trimming and J lost 10 bases; unmatched junction nucleotides: 8. This CDR3 has 13 residues. The germline V gene encodes CDR1 MNHEY and CDR2 SVGAGI. CDR3 sequence (DNA): TGTGCCAGCAGGAAGACAGGGGATAACGAGCAGTTCTTC. It translates to CASRKTGDNEQFF.

The chain links TRBV20-1 to TRBJ1-2; D is ambiguous. Germline CDR1 DFQATT, CDR2 SNEGSKA (reference sequence). The CDR3 extends over 14 amino acids. V was cut by 2 bases and J by 2 bases, with 12 bases left in between. CDR3 protein: CSARSLGQNYGYTF. The CDR3 nucleotides are TGCAGTGCTAGATCCTTAGGGCAGAACTATGGCTACACCTTC.

This chain connects TRBV21-1 to TRBJ1-6. TRBV21-1 is marked as a pseudogene. The CDR3 is 18 amino acids. The CDR3 nucleotides are TGTGCCAGCAGCAAACGCCGGAAGCGTAGCTCCTATAATTCACCCCTCCACTTT. This translates into CASSKRRKRSSYNSPLHF.

The rearrangement links TRBV6-6 to TRBJ2-5; D is possibly TRBD2 (5 bases). V lost 3 bases and J lost 11, with 13 bases in between. Per germline, CDR1 MNHNY and CDR2 SVGAGI (reference sequence). The CDR3 extends over 12 amino acids. The CDR3 protein is CASSYQRSEQYF. DNA of the CDR3: TGTGCCAGCAGTTATCAGCGGAGTGAGCAGTACTTC.

This clonotype was observed a few times. V is TRBV5-1 and J is TRBJ2-7; no firm D call. The CDR3 sequence is 15 residues long. V was trimmed by 1 base and J by 1 base, leaving 12 bases between them. The germline V gene has CDR1 SGHRS and CDR2 YFSETQ. This chain's CDR3 is CASSLTVGSSYEQYF. In nucleotides, the CDR3 is TGCGCCAGCAGCTTGACCGTCGGAAGTTCCTACGAGCAGTACTTC. The full variable domain, in which reference TRBV5-1 and TRBJ2-7 provide the parts outside the CDR3, is KAGVTQTPRYLIKTRGQQVTLSCSPISGHRSVSWYQQTPGQGLQFLFEYFSETQRNKGNFPGRFSGRQFSNSRSEMNVSTLELGDSALYLCASSLTVGSSYEQYFGPGTRLTVT.

This clonotype was seen a few times. The genes are TRBV7-9 and TRBJ1-2; the D gene is possibly TRBD1 (6 bases). CDR3 length: 13 residues. Trimming took off 6 bases at V and 7 bases at J, with 15 bases between the two ends. From germline, CDR1 is SEHNR and CDR2 FQNEAQ (reference sequence). The CDR3 nucleotides are TGTGCCAGCAGATCCGGGGGGGCAGGTGGCTACACCTTC. Amino acids: CASRSGGAGGYTF.

This clonotype was detected only once. The genes are TRBV18 and TRBJ1-1; TRBD1 might be the D (5 bases). CDR1 and CDR2 from the germline V gene are KGHSH and LQKENI. Trimming pared 5 bases from V and 4 bases from J, leaving 11 bases between. The CDR3 loop spans 13 amino acids. For the CDR3, the DNA is TGTGCCAGCTCAAGCCGGGACCCCACTGAAGCTTTCTTT. It is translated as CASSSRDPTEAFF.

Comment on this clonotype: The junction departs from the called germline gene at one end, perhaps through a read error. This rearrangement joins TRBV7-2 to TRBJ2-3; D gene uncertain. CDR3 length equals 12 residues. CDR1 and CDR2 from the germline V gene are SGHTA and FQGNSA. The CDR3 spells CASTHVADAQYF. CDR3 DNA: TGTGCCAGCACCCATGTTGCAGATGCGCAGTATTTT. Based on the CDR3 plus reference TRBV7-2 and TRBJ2-3, the full variable domain is GAGVSQSPSNKVTEKGKDVELRCDPISGHTALYWYRQSLGQGLEFLIYFQGNSAPDKSGLPSDRFSAERTGGSVSTLTIQRTQQEDSAVYLCASTHVADAQYFGPGTRLTVL.

This clonotype was seen more than once but under ten times. This chain links TRBV20-1 with TRBJ1-2; a possible D gene is TRBD1 (6 bases). Germline loops: CDR1 DFQATT, CDR2 SNEGSKA (reference sequence). The CDR3 consists of 15 residues. The V end was cut by 0 bases, the J end by 2 bases, with 13 bases between. CDR3 in DNA: TGCAGTGCTAGAGATCGTCCAGGGGCCAACTATGGCTACACCTTC. It codes for CSARDRPGANYGYTF.

The chain carries TRBV7-2 and TRBJ2-1; D gene uncertain. Germline assignment: CDR1 SGHTA and CDR2 FQGNSA. The CDR3 has 12 residues. Trimming took off 1 base at V and 11 bases at J, with 9 bases between the two ends. The CDR3 DNA follows: TGTGCCAGCAGCTTAGTTCTAGACAAGCAGTTCTTC. It translates to CASSLVLDKQFF.

This chain connects TRBV10-2 to TRBJ2-4; D is unclear. V was clipped by 3 bases and J by 1 base, with 7 bases between them. From germline, CDR1 is WSHSY and CDR2 SAAADI. The length of the CDR3 is 14 residues. Written as DNA, the CDR3 is TGCGCCAGCAGTGAAGGCACGGCCAAAAACATTCAGTACTTC. Its protein product is CASSEGTAKNIQYF.

Notes on this clonotype: This clone may be a read error of a much larger clone one base away. V usage is TRBV5-1 and J usage is TRBJ2-3; 11 nucleotides line up with TRBD1. CDR1 and CDR2 from the germline V gene are SGHRS and YFSETQ. The length of the CDR3 is 16 residues. The CDR3 is CASSRDGQGASDKQYF. CDR3 coding DNA: TGCGCCAGCAGCCGGGATGGACAGGGGGCGTCGGATAAGCAGTATTTT.

This clonotype was seen only a few times. The chain combines TRBV9 with TRBJ2-1; no definite D call. The CDR3 is made up of 14 amino acids. Looked up from germline, CDR1 is SGDLS and CDR2 is YYNGEE. V was clipped by 0 bases and J by 8 bases, with 12 bases between them. The CDR3 reads CASSVDPHMYEQFF. CDR3 sequence (DNA): TGTGCCAGCAGCGTAGATCCCCACATGTATGAGCAGTTCTTC.

This clonotype was observed a handful of times. The chain links TRBV11-2 to TRBJ2-7; D is unresolved. Gene TRBJ2-5 matches the end of the DNA better, so the J call may be wrong. The CDR3 has 17 residues. CDR1 SGHAT and CDR2 FQNNGV come from the germline V gene. The CDR3 DNA follows: TGTGCCAGCAGCTTAGCGGTAATGGGCCCCCGCGCCGAGACCCAGTACTTC. It encodes CASSLAVMGPRAETQYF.

This clonotype has ten or more counts. V usage is TRBV27 and J usage is TRBJ2-1; unclear D gene. The CDR3 runs 15 residues. The ends were cut back, 4 bases at V and 3 bases at J, with 13 bases in the middle. Germline CDR1 MNHEY, CDR2 SMNVEV (reference sequence). CDR3 nucleotide sequence: TGTGCCAGCAGTTACGGATTCCTCGGCTACAATGAGCAGTTCTTC. This encodes CASSYGFLGYNEQFF.

The J gene is TRBJ2-7, the V gene TRBV7-2; either TRBD1 or TRBD2 may fit D (5 bases each). In germline, CDR1 is SGHTA, CDR2 FQGNSA. Between the trimmed V and J ends, which lost 0 bases and 4 bases, there was a span of 13 bases. This CDR3 is built from 15 residues. The CDR3, as DNA: TGTGCCAGCAGCTTAGCATGGGGCGGGCAATACGAGCAGTACTTC. Translated, it gives CASSLAWGGQYEQYF.

The chain combines TRBV11-2 with TRBJ1-1, with 10 bases lining up with TRBD1. With 5 bases clipped from V and 10 bases from J, the junction kept 10 bases outside the gene matches. The CDR3 sequence is 14 residues long. Germline V gene data show CDR1 as SGHAT and CDR2 as FQNNGV. CDR3 loop: CASSTRQGAPRAFF. The DNA for the CDR3 is TGTGCCAGCAGCACACGACAGGGGGCGCCAAGAGCTTTCTTT.

The gene calls are TRBV7-2 and TRBJ1-1; 7 nucleotides align to TRBD1. The germline V gene encodes CDR1 SGHTA and CDR2 FQGNSA. The CDR3 runs to 16 residues. J was trimmed by 5 bases and V by 2 bases; bases with no gene match: 11. The CDR3 DNA is TGTGCCAGCAGCTTAATGTTCCCAGGGGGAACTACTGAAGCTTTCTTT. Its translation: CASSLMFPGGTTEAFF.

Only one count was recorded for this clonotype. J is TRBJ1-1 and V is TRBV12-3 or TRBV12-4, with 10 bases matching TRBD1. Trimming at V came to 6 bases and at J to 3 bases, leaving 4 bases not matched to a gene. The CDR3 has 14 amino acids. The DNA for the CDR3 is TGTGCCAGCAGCAAGGGACAGGGGCACACTGAAGCTTTCTTT. This encodes CASSKGQGHTEAFF.

V usage is TRBV4-3 and J usage is TRBJ2-1; unclear D gene. From germline, CDR1 is LGHNA and CDR2 YSLEER. This CDR3 contains 17 residues. Trimming shortened V by 0 bases and J by 0 bases, and 12 bases separated the two germline ends. The CDR3 nucleotides read TGCGCCAGCAGCCAAGAAGCCCGTCGCTACTCCTACAATGAGCAGTTCTTC. It translates to CASSQEARRYSYNEQFF.

In DNA form, the CDR3 reads TGCAGTGCGGAGGGAGGGGCTACCTTTGGGGGGGGAGGACAGCCCCAGCATTTT. This codes for CSAEGGATFGGGGQPQHF. The rearrangement links TRBV20-1 to TRBJ1-5; D perhaps matches TRBD1 (5 bases). V was pared by 6 bases and J by 7 bases, with 31 bases between. This CDR3 is 18 amino acids long. Germline CDR1 and CDR2: DFQATT and SNEGSKA (reference sequence).

The chain joins TRBV28 to TRBJ2-7; D is possibly TRBD1 (5 bases). V lost 7 bases to trimming and J lost 0 bases, with 13 bases between them. Germline lookup yields CDR1 MDHEN and CDR2 SYDVKM. The CDR3 runs to 14 residues. This chain's CDR3 is CASTLTALSYEQYF. CDR3 nucleotides: TGTGCCAGCACTTTGACAGCCCTCTCCTACGAGCAGTACTTC. The whole variable domain, filled in from reference TRBV28 and TRBJ2-7, reads DVKVTQSSRYLVKRTGEKVFLECVQDMDHENMFWYRQDPGLGLRLIYFSYDVKMKEKGDIPEGYSVSREKKERFSLILESASTNQTSMYLCASTLTALSYEQYFGPGTRLTVT.

The chain employs TRBV6-5 and TRBJ1-2, with D tentatively TRBD1 (5 bases). The CDR3 is made up of 16 amino acids. Germline V gene sequence: CDR1 MNHEY, CDR2 SVGAGI. V was clipped by 2 bases and J by 4 bases, with 17 bases between them. CDR3 residues: CASSYGRTGALYGYTF. The CDR3 DNA reads TGTGCCAGCAGTTACGGTCGAACAGGTGCTCTCTATGGCTACACCTTC.

The DNA for the CDR3 is TGCAGTGCTAGAGATTGGGGGAGGCTAGCGGCCCCCTACAAGCAGTACTTC. This gives the protein CSARDWGRLAAPYKQYF. The chain recombines TRBV20-1 with TRBJ2-5, with 7 positions matching TRBD2. V lost 0 bases, J lost 11 bases, and 21 bases stayed unmatched. The V gene's germline CDR1 is DFQATT and CDR2 SNEGSKA (reference sequence). CDR3 size: 17 residues.

A few counts support this clonotype. This sequence joins TRBV7-2 and TRBJ1-3; D is uncertain. CDR1 and CDR2 from the germline V gene are SGHTA and FQGNSA. Trimming cost V 7 bases and J 3 bases, with 10 bases left between them. The CDR3 contains 13 residues. CDR3 residues: CASNLVVGNTIYF. The CDR3 bases are TGTGCCAGCAACCTAGTGGTTGGAAACACCATATATTTT.

The rearrangement joins TRBV7-2 to TRBJ2-1, with TRBD2 identical over 7 bases. The germline V gene encodes CDR1 SGHTA and CDR2 FQGNSA. Trimming took 0 bases from V and 6 from J; bases not matched to a gene: 5. This CDR3 has 15 residues. The CDR3 DNA follows: TGTGCCAGCAGCTTAGCGCGGCTAGCGGTCAATGAGCAGTTCTTC. It is translated as CASSLARLAVNEQFF.